This entry describes one TCR beta chain. The sample belongs to a study of blood T cell repertoires in COVID-19. The repertoire was sequenced with immunoSEQ multiplex PCR; TCRdb's copy has only in-frame clones and lacks some. The table records about 260,000 clones, approximately 89% of them present only once. Germline V gives CDR1 SGHNT, CDR2 YYREEE (reference sequence). This CDR3 region has 15 residues. Trimming cost V 6 bases and J 0 bases, with 16 bases left between them. The sequencing input was peripheral blood. The rearrangement uses TRBV5-4 and TRBJ2-7, with D perhaps matching TRBD1 (6 bases). The source is a woman in her seventies with COVID-19, enrolled during active disease. The CDR3 sequence is CASNTGPTNSYEQYF. The DNA of the CDR3 is TGTGCCAGCAATACAGGGCCTACCAACTCCTACGAGCAGTACTTC.